This T cell receptor beta chain was recorded in a study of blood T cell repertoires in COVID-19. Clones were sequenced by immunoSEQ multiplex PCR, and TCRdb holds only the in-frame ones, with some missing. The data hold about 400,000 clones, with approximately 87% observed a single time. The length of the CDR3 is 13 residues. Germline-derived CDR1 and CDR2 are LNHDA and SQIVND (reference sequence). With V trimmed by 6 bases and J by 3 bases, 4 bases remained unmatched. This chain links TRBV19 with TRBJ2-7, with 8 bases matching TRBD1. The specimen was PBMCs or T cells enriched from blood (not recorded which). This TCR was recovered from a woman in her fifties or sixties who had recovered from COVID-19. CDR3 sequence: CASSAGQGYEQYF. In nucleotides, the CDR3 is TGTGCCAGTAGCGCCGGACAGGGCTACGAGCAGTACTTC.